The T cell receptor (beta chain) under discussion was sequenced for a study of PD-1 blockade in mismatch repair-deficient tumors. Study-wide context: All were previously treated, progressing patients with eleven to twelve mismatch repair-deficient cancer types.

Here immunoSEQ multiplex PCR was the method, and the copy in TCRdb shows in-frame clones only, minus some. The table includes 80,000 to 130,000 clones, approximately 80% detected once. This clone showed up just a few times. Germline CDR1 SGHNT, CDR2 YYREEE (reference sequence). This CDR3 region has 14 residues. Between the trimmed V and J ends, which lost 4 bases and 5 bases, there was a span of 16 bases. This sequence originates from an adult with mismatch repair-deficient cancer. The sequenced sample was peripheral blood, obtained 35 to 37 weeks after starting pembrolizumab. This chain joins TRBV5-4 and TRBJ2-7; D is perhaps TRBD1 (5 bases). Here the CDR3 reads CASSPDPSRDEQYF. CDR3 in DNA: TGTGCCAGCAGCCCCGATCCCTCCAGGGACGAGCAGTACTTC.